This entry concerns a single TCR beta chain. These data are taken from a study of blood T cell repertoires in COVID-19. Study-wide context: Specimens from acute and convalescent COVID-19 originated in the United States, Italy and Spain. The analysed material was cDNA or gDNA that came from T cells, B-cell-depleted T cells, or PBMCs.

This CDR3 has 14 amino acids. The germline V gene has CDR1 SEHNR and CDR2 FQNEAQ (reference sequence). The V gene lost 1 base and the J gene lost 3 bases, with 8 bases spanning the gap. Authors' analysis steps: Researchers report that nucleated cell counts were estimated from reference gene primer amplification. Sequencing used immunoSEQ multiplex PCR; TCRdb keeps in-frame clones, though not all of them. V and J calls and clone size are copied from that table; D and trimming were computed from the DNA. The sample holds about 120,000 clones; 88% are singletons and the top ten take approximately 1%. This receptor was obtained from a woman of 80 years or more with acute or convalescent COVID-19. V usage is TRBV7-9 and J usage is TRBJ2-3; D is ambiguous. Source material: peripheral blood. In DNA form, the CDR3 reads TGTGCCAGCAGCTTAGGGGTGAGGACAGATACGCAGTATTTT. Its translation is CASSLGVRTDTQYF.